This T cell receptor beta chain was documented in a study of regulatory T cells in long-lasting Graves disease (dated by TCRdb to the early 2020s). Looking at the study overall: To count as having persistent Graves' disease, a patient had to have received antithyroid drug treatment for over 5 years with TSH receptor autoantibodies remaining persistently positive. The study was registered as a clinical trial and conducted in China. Persistent Graves' disease patients in the clinical cohort had taken antithyroid drugs for about 10.3 years on average. A total of 33 samples underwent TCR sequencing: some 13 from persistent and 20 from newly diagnosed Graves' disease patients. Patients with persistent Graves' disease were compared with patients with newly diagnosed Graves' disease using TCR sequencing and RNA sequencing of peripheral blood.

Read against the paper, the sample's time point label means: persistent/refractory GD, antithyroid drugs over 5 years with positive TRAb. For both TCR sequencing and RNA sequencing, RNA was extracted from PBMCs using TRIzol. The diagnosis of Graves' disease followed American Thyroid Association guidelines. The patients came from an endocrinology department in Xi'an, China. Each patient gave approximately 9.7 milliliters of peripheral blood, collected in an EDTA anticoagulant tube. Ficoll Paque Plus density gradient separation was used to isolate PBMCs, and no further T cell sorting was done. An Agilent 2100 Bioanalyzer and agarose gel were used to assess RNA quality, and a NanoDrop 2000 was used to measure RNA concentration. Findings and caveats that apply to the study as a whole: TRBV28, TRBJ1-2 and TRBJ2-5 were preferentially used in persistent disease, while TRBV20-1 and TRBJ2-1 were favored in newly diagnosed disease. Sequencing and analysis were restricted to the TCR beta chain. Persistent patients shared more public clonotypes among themselves (2,741) than newly diagnosed patients did (roughly 910). Lower TCR Shannon entropy and fewer highly expanded clones were observed in persistent Graves' disease patients than in newly diagnosed patients, which suggested clonal expansion. The authors acknowledged the small sample size as a limitation that may reduce accuracy. The study examined only peripheral blood because the primary lesion, thyroid tissue, could not be accessed.

The library was prepared using multiplex PCR. TCRdb names Illumina HiSeq 4000 as the instrument used. TCR beta libraries were built with iRepertoire HTBI primers and Arm-PCR amplification of CDR3 regions. Before sequencing, the PCR products went through gel purification. In the authors' own workflow: A total of 62 TRBV and some 13 TRBJ segments were identified across samples and were used for gene usage analysis of CDR3 amino acid clonotypes. COPE and FqMerger were used to merge the filtered high-quality paired reads into contigs. BLAST was used to align contigs to IMGT TRBV, TRBD and TRBJ reference genes, and CDR3 was defined according to IMGT. Any clonotype with a frequency above 0.1% was counted as a highly expanded clone. Shannon entropy was used to measure repertoire diversity, and the Gini coefficient was used to measure V-J evenness. Public clonotypes were defined as clonotypes shared by more than one individual. The raw public reads went through TCRdb reprocessing: fastp at Q25, MiXCR clone calling, in-frame beta chains kept. One record per CDR3 amino acid sequence lists the most common genes and DNA. The V and J calls follow TCRdb's processing rather than the paper's. The sample includes around 510,000 distinct CDR3 sequences, with about a fifth observed a single time. Under 9% of the sample rests with the top ten.

Concerning this clonotype itself: The antigen it binds to is not known. Nothing much larger sits one base from this clone, and base qualities are not available.

Trimming takes 3 bases from V and 6 bases from J, and the germline ends sit 27 bases apart. The CDR3, from cysteine to phenylalanine, totals 17 residues. Solely the CDR3 DNA is kept, with 51 bases framed from the first base. Per the germline V gene (reference sequence), DFQATT is the CDR1 and SNEGSKA is the CDR2. Sample: peripheral blood mononuclear cells (PBMCs), taken when the disease was refractory, from a patient treated with antithyroid drugs. The receptor comes from a female donor with Graves disease. Rearrangement joined TRBV20-1 to TRBJ2-7; TRBD2 is possibly the D segment (5 matching bases). Here the CDR3 is given as CSASDPSTGGPITEQYF. The bases read TGCAGTGCTAGTGACCCCTCTACCGGAGGACCTATAACCGAGCAGTACTTC.